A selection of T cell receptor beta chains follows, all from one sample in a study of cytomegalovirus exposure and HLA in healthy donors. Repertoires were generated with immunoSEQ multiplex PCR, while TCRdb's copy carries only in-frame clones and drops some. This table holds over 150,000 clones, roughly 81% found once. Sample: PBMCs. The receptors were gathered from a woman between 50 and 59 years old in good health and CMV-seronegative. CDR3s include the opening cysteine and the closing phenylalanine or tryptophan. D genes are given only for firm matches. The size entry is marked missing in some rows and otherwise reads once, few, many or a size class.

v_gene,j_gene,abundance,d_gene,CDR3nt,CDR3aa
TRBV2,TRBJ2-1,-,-,TGTGCCAGCAGTGAACGATCCTACTACAATGAGCAGTTCTTC,CASSERSYYNEQFF
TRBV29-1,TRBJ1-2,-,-,TGCAGCGTTGCGGTGAGGGACTATGGCTACACCTTC,CSVAVRDYGYTF
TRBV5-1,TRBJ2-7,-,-,TGCGCCAGCAGCTTGGAGGCCCCCCACATACTCCACTACTACGAGCAGTACTTC,CASSLEAPHILHYYEQYF
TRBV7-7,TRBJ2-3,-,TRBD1,TGTGCCAGCAGCTCAGGGGGCTCTAGCACAGATACGCAGTATTTT,CASSSGGSSTDTQYF
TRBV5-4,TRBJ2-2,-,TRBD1,TGTGCCAGCAGCTCGACAGGGTTTACCGGGGAGCTGTTTTTT,CASSSTGFTGELFF
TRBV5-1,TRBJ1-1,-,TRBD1,TGCGCCAGCAGCCCACAGGGGTGGGACACTGAAGCTTTCTTT,CASSPQGWDTEAFF
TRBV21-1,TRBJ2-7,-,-,TGTGCCAGCAGCTCCCCCAGCAGACTTCTCGAGCAGTACTTC,CASSSPSRLLEQYF
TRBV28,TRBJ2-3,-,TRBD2,TGTGCCAGCAGTGAGGCAGCAACTAGCGGGAGTCGGAATACGCAGTATTTT,CASSEAATSGSRNTQYF
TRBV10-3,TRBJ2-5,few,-,TGTGCCATCAGTGAGTCAACAGGACAAGAGACCCAGTACTTC,CAISESTGQETQYF
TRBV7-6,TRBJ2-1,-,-,TGTGCCAGCAGCCAATCCCTGAGCTCCTACAATGAGCAGTTCTTC,CASSQSLSSYNEQFF
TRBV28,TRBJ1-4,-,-,TGTGCCAGCCTAACAGGGATCGAAAAACTGTTTTTT,CASLTGIEKLFF
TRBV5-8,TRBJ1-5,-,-,TGTGCCAGCAGCTTCAGGGGCGGATCAAATCAGCCCCAGCATTTT,CASSFRGGSNQPQHF
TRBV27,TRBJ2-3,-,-,TGTGCCAGCAGTTTATGGGCAACAGTAGGCAGCACAGATACGCAGTATTTT,CASSLWATVGSTDTQYF
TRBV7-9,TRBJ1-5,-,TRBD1,TGTGCCAGCAGCTCACAGGGGTTCAATGGGCCCCAGCATTTT,CASSSQGFNGPQHF
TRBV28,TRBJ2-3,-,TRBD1,TGTGCCAGCAGTTTAAAGGGGGCTAGCAGATTCACAGATACGCAGTATTTT,CASSLKGASRFTDTQYF
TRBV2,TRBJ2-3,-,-,TGTGCCAGCAGTTACATAGATACGCAGTATTTT,CASSYIDTQYF
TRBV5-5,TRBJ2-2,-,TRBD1,TGTGCCAGCAGCTTCGAACAGGGGACGAACACCGGGGAGCTGTTTTTT,CASSFEQGTNTGELFF
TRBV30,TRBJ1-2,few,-,TGTGCCTGGAGTGTAGAACCGGGAGATAGCTATGGCTACACCTTC,CAWSVEPGDSYGYTF
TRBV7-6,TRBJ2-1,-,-,TGTGCCAGCAGCTTAGAAAGCGGTCCTTGGAATGAGCAGTTCTTC,CASSLESGPWNEQFF
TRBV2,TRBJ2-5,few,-,TGTGCCAGCAGTACCGGGACTTTAGCCTCCGAGACCCAGTACTTC,CASSTGTLASETQYF
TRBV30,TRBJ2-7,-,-,TGTGCCTGGAGTGTAGTAGAGGGCCACGAGCAGTACTTC,CAWSVVEGHEQYF
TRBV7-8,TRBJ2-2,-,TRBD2,TGTGCCAGCAGCGTCGGAGCGGGAGGGCCGGACACCGGGGAGCTGTTTTTT,CASSVGAGGPDTGELFF
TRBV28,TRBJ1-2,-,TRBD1,TGTGCCAGCAGTTCCATCGGACAGGGCGGTGGCTACACCTTC,CASSSIGQGGGYTF
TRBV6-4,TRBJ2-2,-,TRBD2,TGTGCCAGCAGTGACTCGGGACTAGCGGGAGGGGAGGGGGCCGGGGAGCTGTTTTTT,CASSDSGLAGGEGAGELFF
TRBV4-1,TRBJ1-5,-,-,TGCGCCAGCAGCCAAGCCCAGGGGATCTTGGGCAATCAGCCCCAGCATTTT,CASSQAQGILGNQPQHF
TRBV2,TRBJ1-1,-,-,TGTGCCAGCAGATTACTGGGGGAGGTAGCTTTCTTT,CASRLLGEVAFF
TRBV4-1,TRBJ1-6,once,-,TGCGCCAGCAGCCATCAGATCAGGGATCTAAATTCACCCCTCCACTTT,CASSHQIRDLNSPLHF
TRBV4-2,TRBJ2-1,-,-,TGTGCCAGCAGCCAAGATTGGACAACCGACAATGAGCAGTTCTTC,CASSQDWTTDNEQFF
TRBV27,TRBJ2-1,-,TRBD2,TGTGCCAGCGGGGGACTAGCGGGGGGGCGGGTTCTCAATGAGCAGTTCTTC,CASGGLAGGRVLNEQFF
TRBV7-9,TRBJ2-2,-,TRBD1,TGTGCCAGCAGCGGATCGGGACAGCCGGTACCCGGGGAGCTGTTTTTT,CASSGSGQPVPGELFF
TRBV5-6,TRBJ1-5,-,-,TGTGCCAGCAGTTATCAAGCGGGACTCAATCAGCCCCAGCATTTT,CASSYQAGLNQPQHF
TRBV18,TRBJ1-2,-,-,TGTGCCAGCTCACCGGATCGGGGAGAGGGTGGCTACACCTTC,CASSPDRGEGGYTF
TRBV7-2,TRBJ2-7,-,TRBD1,TGTGCCAGCAACTTGGACAGGAATACCTACGAGCAGTACTTC,CASNLDRNTYEQYF
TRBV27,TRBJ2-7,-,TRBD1,TGTGCCAGCAGTCCAGACAGGGCTTTATCACAGCAGTACTTC,CASSPDRALSQQYF
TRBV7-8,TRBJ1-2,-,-,TGTGCCAGCAGCTTCCGGCGGGATAGTGGCTACACCTTC,CASSFRRDSGYTF
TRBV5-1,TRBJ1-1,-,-,TGCGCCAGCAGCTTAGGGGGTTCCACTGAAGCTTTCTTT,CASSLGGSTEAFF
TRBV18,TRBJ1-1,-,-,TGTGCCAGCTCACAAGCGGGGAGATTCACTGAAGCTTTCTTT,CASSQAGRFTEAFF
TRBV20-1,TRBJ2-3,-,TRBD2,TGCAGTGCCAGGGCGGGGGGGATGCAGTATTTT,CSARAGGMQYF
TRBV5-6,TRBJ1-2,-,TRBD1,TGTGCCAGCAGCCGGACAGGGTCTAACTATGGCTACACCTTC,CASSRTGSNYGYTF
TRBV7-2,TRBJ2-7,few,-,TGTGCCAGCAGCTTAGGACCCCCCGGGAGCTCCTACGAGCAGTACTTC,CASSLGPPGSSYEQYF
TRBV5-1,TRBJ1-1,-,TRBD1,TGCGCCAGCAGCTTGGCTTATTTTCAGGGGGCGACGACTGAAGCTTTCTTT,CASSLAYFQGATTEAFF
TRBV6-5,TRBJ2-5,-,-,TGTGCCAGCAGTTACTCGAGAGGTCAGGGTGAGCACTTC,CASSYSRGQGEHF
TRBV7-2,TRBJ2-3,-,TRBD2,TGTGCCAGCAGCCTGAAGACTAGCGGGGGCACAGATACGCAGTATTTT,CASSLKTSGGTDTQYF
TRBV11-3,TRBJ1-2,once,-,TGTGCCAGCAGCCCCAGTGATAAGGGCTACACCTTC,CASSPSDKGYTF
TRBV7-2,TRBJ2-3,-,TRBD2,TGTGCCAGCACCTCCCAGCGGGGGGGCACAGATACGCAGTATTTT,CASTSQRGGTDTQYF
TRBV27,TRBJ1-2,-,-,TGTGCCACCGCCAAAGGGGGGGGCTATGGCTACACCTTC,CATAKGGGYGYTF
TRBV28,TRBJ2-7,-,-,TGTGCCAGCAGTCCCCTGGGGGCCAGCTCCTACGAGCAGTACTTC,CASSPLGASSYEQYF
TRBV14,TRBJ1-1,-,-,TGTGCCAGCAGCCGTTTACAGGTTCCGAACACTGAAGCTTTCTTT,CASSRLQVPNTEAFF
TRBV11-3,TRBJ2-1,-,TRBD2,TGTGCCAGCAGCTCGGGGACTAGCGGGGGCGGGGAGCAGTTCTTC,CASSSGTSGGGEQFF
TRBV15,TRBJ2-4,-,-,TGTGCCACCAGCGGTGGTCGAGGGGGCAAAAACATTCAGTACTTC,CATSGGRGGKNIQYF
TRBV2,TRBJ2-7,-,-,TGTGCCAGCAGGCCCACAGGACCTAACTACGAGCAGTACTTC,CASRPTGPNYEQYF
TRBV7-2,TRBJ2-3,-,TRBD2,TGTGCCAGCAGCCAGACTAGCGGGAACACAGATACGCAGTATTTT,CASSQTSGNTDTQYF
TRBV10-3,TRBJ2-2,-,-,TGTGCCATCAGTGAGACACAGGCTTCGAACACCGGGGAGCTGTTTTTT,CAISETQASNTGELFF
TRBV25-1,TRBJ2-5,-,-,TGTGCCAGCACGGAGGGTCAAGAGACCCAGTACTTC,CASTEGQETQYF
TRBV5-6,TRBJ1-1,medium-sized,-,TGTGCCAGCAGCTTGGTCCAGCGTAACACTGAAGCTTTCTTT,CASSLVQRNTEAFF
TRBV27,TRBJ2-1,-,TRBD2,TGTGCCAGCAGTCCCCTGACTAGCCGGGGGGGAAATGAGCAGTTCTTC,CASSPLTSRGGNEQFF